Listed below are T cell receptor beta chains from one sample, sequenced in a study of blood T cell repertoires in COVID-19. Measured with immunoSEQ multiplex PCR; TCRdb has only the in-frame clones, and not every one. The table includes a few hundred thousand clones, roughly nine tenths detected once. The sequenced material came from peripheral blood. These receptors all stem from a woman between 50 and 59 years old with acute or convalescent COVID-19. CDR3s include the opening cysteine and the closing phenylalanine or tryptophan. The order of the fields is D gene, V gene, clone size, J gene, CDR3 protein, CDR3 DNA. The D gene is left open where the match is weak. Only some rows state a clone size, as once, few, many or a class for expanded clones.

.	TRBV5-1	.	TRBJ1-2	CASSRQSSGPGYTF	TGCGCCAGCAGCCGACAGTCGTCCGGGCCTGGCTACACCTTC
.	TRBV6-2/TRBV6-3	.	TRBJ2-7	CASSYPGRGRKTYEQYF	TGTGCCAGCAGTTATCCTGGCAGGGGACGCAAAACCTACGAGCAGTACTTC
.	TRBV9	.	TRBJ2-1	CASSPGGLPSYNEQFF	TGTGCCAGCAGCCCCGGGGGGCTACCCTCCTACAATGAGCAGTTCTTC
.	TRBV27	.	TRBJ2-5	CASSAVRGEGAQYF	TGTGCCAGCAGTGCGGTCCGGGGAGAGGGGGCCCAGTACTTC
.	TRBV30	.	TRBJ1-2	CAWSDSTGLTLYGYTF	TGTGCCTGGAGTGATTCGACAGGATTAACCCTCTATGGCTACACCTTC
TRBD1	TRBV2	.	TRBJ1-5	CASSAGQGGPQHF	TGTGCCAGCAGTGCGGGACAGGGGGGGCCCCAGCATTTT
TRBD1	TRBV10-3	.	TRBJ2-5	CAIRQQGTEETQYF	TGTGCCATCAGGCAACAGGGGACGGAAGAGACCCAGTACTTC
.	TRBV18	.	TRBJ2-1	CASSPAGFDYNEQFF	TGTGCCAGCTCACCAGCGGGATTTGACTACAATGAGCAGTTCTTC
.	TRBV2	.	TRBJ2-3	CASSRQEGTDTQYF	TGTGCCAGCAGTAGGCAGGAGGGCACAGATACGCAGTATTTT
.	TRBV5-4	.	TRBJ2-7	CASSDPTSSYEQYF	TGTGCCAGCAGCGACCCTACTAGCTCCTACGAGCAGTACTTC
TRBD2	TRBV5-1	.	TRBJ2-1	CASRLRGGSNEQFF	TGCGCCAGCAGACTCCGGGGGGGATCCAATGAGCAGTTCTTC
.	TRBV9	many	TRBJ2-5	CASSVTAEGTQYF	TGTGCCAGCAGCGTTACGGCGGAAGGGACCCAGTACTTC
.	TRBV10-3	once	TRBJ2-5	CAISRGQETQYF	TGTGCCATCAGTAGGGGCCAAGAGACCCAGTACTTC
TRBD2	TRBV6-6	.	TRBJ2-1	CASRPQRGGLNEQFF	TGTGCCAGCAGACCCCAGCGGGGGGGCCTCAATGAGCAGTTCTTC
.	TRBV7-9	.	TRBJ1-1	CASSRDKERTEAFF	TGTGCCAGCAGCCGGGACAAGGAAAGGACTGAAGCTTTCTTT
TRBD1	TRBV4-1	.	TRBJ2-6	CASSQDLGDRGGLSGANVLTF	TGCGCCAGCAGCCAAGATCTTGGGGACAGGGGCGGGCTCTCTGGGGCCAACGTCCTGACTTTC